The entry that follows covers one T cell receptor beta chain sequence. The data were obtained in a study of blood T cell repertoires in COVID-19. The overall study: PBMCs, B-cell-depleted T cells, or T cells provided the cDNA or gDNA that made up the material.

The length of the CDR3 is 16 residues. Germline CDR1 is MGHRA and CDR2 is YSYEKL. V lost 1 base to trimming and J lost 4 bases; unmatched junction nucleotides: 6. Under the authors' procedure: From reference gene primer amplification, estimates of nucleated cell counts were derived. Profiling relied on immunoSEQ multiplex PCR, and the TCRdb table lists in-frame clones only, not all of them. V, J and clone size reflect that table, while D and trimming were determined from the DNA. Of over 150,000 clones detected, about 83% appear once; the ten largest clones hold roughly a fifth. This chain links TRBV4-1 with TRBJ1-2, with 10 bases matching TRBD1. This TCR was recovered from an older woman who had recovered from COVID-19. Sequenced material: peripheral blood. The DNA of the CDR3 is TGCGCCAGCAGCCAAGTCGGGACAGGGGAAATCTATGGCTACACCTTC. Protein product: CASSQVGTGEIYGYTF.